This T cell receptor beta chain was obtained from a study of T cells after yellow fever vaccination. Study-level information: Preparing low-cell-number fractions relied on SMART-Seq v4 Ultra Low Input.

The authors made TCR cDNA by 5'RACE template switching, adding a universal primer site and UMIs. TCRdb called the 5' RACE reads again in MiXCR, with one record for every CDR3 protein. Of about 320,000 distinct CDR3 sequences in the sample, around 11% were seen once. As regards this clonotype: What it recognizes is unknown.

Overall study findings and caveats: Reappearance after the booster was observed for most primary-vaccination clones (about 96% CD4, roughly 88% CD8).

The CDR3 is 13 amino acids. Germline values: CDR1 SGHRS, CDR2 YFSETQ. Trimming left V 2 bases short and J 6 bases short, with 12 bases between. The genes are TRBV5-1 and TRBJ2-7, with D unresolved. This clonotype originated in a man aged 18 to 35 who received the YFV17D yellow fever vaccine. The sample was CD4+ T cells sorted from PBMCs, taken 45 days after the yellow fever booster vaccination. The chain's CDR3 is CASSLGLSAEQYV. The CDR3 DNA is TGCGCCAGCAGCTTAGGTCTTTCCGCCGAGCAGTACGTC.